This TCR beta chain originates from a study of human versus mouse CDR3 diversity and MHC coevolution. Per germline, CDR1 SQVTM and CDR2 ANQGSEA. V lost 3 bases and J 4 bases, leaving 4 bases between the germline ends. The CDR3 contains 11 residues. General study results and limits: Clonal inequality was lowest in most of the three human donors.

The table lists this clone with a count of one. The antigen is unknown. Data came from immunoSEQ multiplex PCR; TCRdb stores just in-frame clones and leaves some out. The data contain tens of thousands of clones, around 94% of them singletons. The J gene is TRBJ1-3, the V gene TRBV29-1; D is unclear. The source material was naive CD4+ T cells from blood. Subset indicated: CD45RO-negative CD62L-positive naive CD4 T cells. The receptor was derived from a person aged 55 to 69 in good health. CDR3 DNA: TGCAGCGTTGAGCGGGGAAACACCATATATTTT. This codes for CSVERGNTIYF.